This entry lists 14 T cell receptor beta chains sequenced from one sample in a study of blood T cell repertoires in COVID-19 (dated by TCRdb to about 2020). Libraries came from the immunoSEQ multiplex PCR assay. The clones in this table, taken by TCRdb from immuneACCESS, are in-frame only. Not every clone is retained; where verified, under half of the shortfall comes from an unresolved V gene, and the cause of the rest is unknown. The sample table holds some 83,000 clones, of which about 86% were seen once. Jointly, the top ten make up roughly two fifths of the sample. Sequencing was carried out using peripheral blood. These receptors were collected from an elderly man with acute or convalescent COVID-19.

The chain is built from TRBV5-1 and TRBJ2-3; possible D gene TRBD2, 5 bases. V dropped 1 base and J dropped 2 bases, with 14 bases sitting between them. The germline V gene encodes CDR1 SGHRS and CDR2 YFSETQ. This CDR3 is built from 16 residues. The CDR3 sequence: CASSLYQQRTTDTQYF. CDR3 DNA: TGCGCCAGCAGCTTGTATCAACAGCGGACCACAGATACGCAGTATTTT.

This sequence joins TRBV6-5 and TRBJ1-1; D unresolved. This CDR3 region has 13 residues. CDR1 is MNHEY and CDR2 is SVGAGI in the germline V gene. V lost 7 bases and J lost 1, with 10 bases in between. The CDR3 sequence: CASIFRGNTEAFF. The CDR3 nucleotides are TGTGCCAGCATCTTTAGAGGGAACACTGAAGCTTTCTTT.

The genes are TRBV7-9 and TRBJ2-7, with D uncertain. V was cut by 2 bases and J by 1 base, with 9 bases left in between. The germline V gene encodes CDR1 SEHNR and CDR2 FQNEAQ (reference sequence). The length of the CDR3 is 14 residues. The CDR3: CASSLLLQSYEQYF. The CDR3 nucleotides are TGTGCCAGCAGCTTACTTCTTCAGTCCTACGAGCAGTACTTC.

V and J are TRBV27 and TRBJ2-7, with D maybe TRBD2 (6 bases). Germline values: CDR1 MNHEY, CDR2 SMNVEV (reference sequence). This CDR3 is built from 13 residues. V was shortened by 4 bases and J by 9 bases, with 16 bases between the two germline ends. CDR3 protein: CASSSADGGGQYF. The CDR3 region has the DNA TGTGCCAGCAGTTCCGCGGATGGGGGAGGGCAGTACTTC.

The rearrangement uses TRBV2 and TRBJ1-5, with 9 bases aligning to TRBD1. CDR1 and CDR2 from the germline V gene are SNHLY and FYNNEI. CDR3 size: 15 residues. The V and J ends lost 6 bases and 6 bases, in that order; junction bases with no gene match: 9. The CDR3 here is CASRETGTGFQPQHF. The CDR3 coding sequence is TGTGCCAGCAGGGAGACCGGGACAGGGTTTCAGCCCCAGCATTTT.

This chain's CDR3 is CASSPRGVGDGSPLHF. CDR3 DNA sequence: TGTGCCAGCAGCCCCCGCGGGGTCGGGGACGGTTCACCCCTCCACTTT. The chain combines TRBV9 with TRBJ1-6; TRBD1 is a possible D gene (5 bases). The V end lost 4 bases, the J end lost 9 bases, and 20 bases lay between the germline ends. There are 16 residues in the CDR3. Germline V gene sequence: CDR1 SGDLS, CDR2 YYNGEE.

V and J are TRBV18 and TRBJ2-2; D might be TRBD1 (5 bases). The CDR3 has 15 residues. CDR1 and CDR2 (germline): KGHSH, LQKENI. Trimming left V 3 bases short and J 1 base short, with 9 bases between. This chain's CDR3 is CASSPRQGNTGELFF. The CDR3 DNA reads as TGTGCCAGCTCACCGCGGCAGGGGAACACCGGGGAGCTGTTTTTT.

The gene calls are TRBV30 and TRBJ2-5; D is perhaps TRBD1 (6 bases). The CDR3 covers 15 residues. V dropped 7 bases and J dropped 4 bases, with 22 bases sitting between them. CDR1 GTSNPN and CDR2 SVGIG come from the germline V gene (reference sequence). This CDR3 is CASQYTGFRTETQYF. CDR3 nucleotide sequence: TGTGCCTCGCAATATACAGGGTTTAGGACAGAGACCCAGTACTTC.

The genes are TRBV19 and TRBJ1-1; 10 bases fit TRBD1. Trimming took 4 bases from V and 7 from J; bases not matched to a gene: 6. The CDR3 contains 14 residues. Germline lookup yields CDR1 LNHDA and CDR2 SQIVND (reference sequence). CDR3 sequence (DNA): TGTGCCAGTAGTAGACAGGGGGCGATGGATGAAGCTTTCTTT. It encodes CASSRQGAMDEAFF.

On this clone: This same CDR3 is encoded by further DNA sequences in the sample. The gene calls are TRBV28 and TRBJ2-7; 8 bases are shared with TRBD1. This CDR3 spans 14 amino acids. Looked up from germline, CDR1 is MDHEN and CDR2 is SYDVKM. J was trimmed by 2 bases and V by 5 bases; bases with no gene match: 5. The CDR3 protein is CASSPWTGTYEQYF. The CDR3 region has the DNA TGTGCCAGCAGTCCCTGGACAGGGACCTACGAGCAGTACTTC.

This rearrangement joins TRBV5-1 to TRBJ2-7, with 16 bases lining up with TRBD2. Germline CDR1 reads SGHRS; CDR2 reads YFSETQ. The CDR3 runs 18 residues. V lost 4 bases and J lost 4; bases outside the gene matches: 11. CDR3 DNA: TGCGCCAGCAGCACCGGGACTAGCGGGAGGGCCTCGGGATACGAGCAGTACTTC. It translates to CASSTGTSGRASGYEQYF.

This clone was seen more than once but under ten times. CDR3 residues: CASSSLAGVTGELFF. As DNA, the CDR3 is TGCGCCAGCAGCTCCCTAGCGGGAGTCACCGGGGAGCTGTTTTTT. J is TRBJ2-2 and V is TRBV5-1; 10 bases fit TRBD2. Germline CDR1 reads SGHRS; CDR2 reads YFSETQ. With 3 bases clipped from V and 4 bases from J, the junction kept 3 bases outside the gene matches. The CDR3 covers 15 residues.

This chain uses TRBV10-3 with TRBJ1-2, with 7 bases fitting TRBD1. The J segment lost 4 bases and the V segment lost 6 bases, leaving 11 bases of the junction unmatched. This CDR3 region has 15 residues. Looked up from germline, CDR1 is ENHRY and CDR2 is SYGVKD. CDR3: CAISRQGPTLYGYTF. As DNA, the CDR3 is TGTGCCATCAGCCGACAGGGACCAACACTCTATGGCTACACCTTC.

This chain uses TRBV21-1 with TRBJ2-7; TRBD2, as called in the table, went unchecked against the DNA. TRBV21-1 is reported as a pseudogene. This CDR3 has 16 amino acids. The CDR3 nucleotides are TGTGCCAGCAGCAATTCATCAGCGGTGCCGCCCTACGAGCAGTACTTC. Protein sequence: CASSNSSAVPPYEQYF.